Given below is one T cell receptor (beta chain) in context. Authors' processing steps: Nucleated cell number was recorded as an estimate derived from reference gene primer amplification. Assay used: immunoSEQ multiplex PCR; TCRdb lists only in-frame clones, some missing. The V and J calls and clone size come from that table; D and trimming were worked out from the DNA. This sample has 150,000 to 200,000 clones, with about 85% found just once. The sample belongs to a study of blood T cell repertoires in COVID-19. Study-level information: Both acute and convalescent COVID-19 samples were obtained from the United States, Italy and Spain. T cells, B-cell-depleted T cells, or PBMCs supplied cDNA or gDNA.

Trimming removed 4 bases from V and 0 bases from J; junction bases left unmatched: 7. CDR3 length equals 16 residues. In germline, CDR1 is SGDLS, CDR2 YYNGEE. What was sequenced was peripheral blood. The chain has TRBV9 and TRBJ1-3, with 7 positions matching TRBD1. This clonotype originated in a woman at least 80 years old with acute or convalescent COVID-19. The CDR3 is CASSPAGQISGNTIYF. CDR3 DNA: TGTGCCAGCAGCCCGGCGGGACAGATCTCTGGAAACACCATATATTTT.